This TCR beta chain is from a study of Ad26.COV2.S vaccination and SARS-CoV-2 variants. General study points: Substantial response breadth was reportedly seen for spike-specific CD8+ and CD4+ T cells after vaccination.

Noted treatment: some 20 received Ad26.COV2.S at low or high dose, single or two shots; roughly 5 received placebo; per-sample allocation not given. Samples analyzed were those drawn on day 63 after the first vaccine or placebo injection. An 18-55-year-old adult in Boston served as donor. As for this clone: Its antigen is not known.

Only in-frame clones appear in the TCRdb table, and some are missing; sequencing was by immunoSEQ multiplex PCR. The table records 350,000 to 500,000 clones, 90% of them present only once. The sequence was obtained from a person between 18 and 60 years old who received the Ad26.COV2.S COVID-19 vaccine or a placebo. The sequences come from peripheral blood, collected in a trial of Ad26.COV2.S vaccine versus placebo.

CDR3 nucleotide sequence: TGTGCCAGCAGCAGGGACAGACTCAGCGAGCAGTACTTC. Translation gives CASSRDRLSEQYF. The chain joins TRBV7-3 to TRBJ2-7; 7 nucleotides line up with TRBD1. The CDR3 is 13 residues long. Germline trimming cut 5 bases from V and 6 bases from J; bases unmatched to any gene: 7. Germline V gene data show CDR1 as SGHTA and CDR2 as FQGTGA.